A selection of T cell receptor beta chains follows, all from one sample in a study of blood T cell repertoires in COVID-19. Produced via immunoSEQ multiplex PCR; TCRdb's table is partial and in-frame only. The sample includes more than 85,000 clones, 65% to 90% of them seen just once. Sequences were obtained from PBMCs or T cells enriched from blood (not recorded which). The source is a woman in her forties or fifties who had recovered from COVID-19. CDR3s include the opening cysteine and the closing phenylalanine or tryptophan. D genes are given only for firm matches. The size of a clone is reported for some rows only, either as once, few or many, or as a class for expanded clones.

size	V	D	J	DNA	CDR3
.	TRBV5-1	.	TRBJ2-2	TGCGCCAGCAGCTTGGATGGGAGCAGCGGGGAGCTGTTTTTT	CASSLDGSSGELFF
.	TRBV19	TRBD1	TRBJ1-2	TGTGCCAGTAACGCACAGGGGACCTTCTATGGCTACACCTTC	CASNAQGTFYGYTF
.	TRBV13	TRBD1	TRBJ1-2	TGTGCCAGCAGCTTTACCGGGACAGGGCTACCCTATGGCTACACCTTC	CASSFTGTGLPYGYTF
.	TRBV6-1	.	TRBJ2-1	TGTGCCAGCAGTGAAAGTCGGGTATATGAGCAGTTCTTC	CASSESRVYEQFF
.	TRBV28	.	TRBJ1-4	TGTGCCAGCAGTTTAGATGCAGGAACCGAAAAACTGTTTTTT	CASSLDAGTEKLFF
.	TRBV5-7	TRBD1	TRBJ2-3	TGTGCCAGCAGGCCGGGACAGGGGGCTTGGTGGACTAGGGGGGATTTT	CASRPGQGAWWTRGDF
.	TRBV24-1	TRBD2	TRBJ2-7	TGTGCCACCAGTGGACAGCGGGGGGGCCTCTACGAGCAGTACTTC	CATSGQRGGLYEQYF
few	TRBV28	.	TRBJ1-4	TGTGCCAGCAGTTTCAGGGGTTTTCCATTTTTT	CASSFRGFPFF
.	TRBV27	TRBD2	TRBJ2-1	TGTGCCAGCGGGTCCGGAAGCGGGACTAGTTTCAATGAGCAGTTCTTC	CASGSGSGTSFNEQFF
.	TRBV30	.	TRBJ1-3	TGTGCCTGGAGTGGGCGGGGAAACACCATATATTTT	CAWSGRGNTIYF
.	TRBV28	.	TRBJ1-2	TGTGCCAGCAGTAGATGGACAGACTATGGCTACACCTTC	CASSRWTDYGYTF
once	TRBV5-1	TRBD1	TRBJ1-2	TGCGCCAGCAGCCCGGGTAAGGGACAGGGGGCCCCATCTAACTATGGCTACACCTTC	CASSPGKGQGAPSNYGYTF
few	TRBV5-5	.	TRBJ1-1	TGTGCCAGCAGCTTGAAGGGGGTGAACACTGAAGCTTTCTTT	CASSLKGVNTEAFF
.	TRBV2	.	TRBJ1-6	TGTGCCAGCATCCGCGAAATCTCCTATAATTCACCCCTCCACTTT	CASIREISYNSPLHF
.	TRBV5-4	.	TRBJ2-2	TGTGCCAGCGGACCGGGACAAGCGAACACCGGGGAGCTGTTTTTT	CASGPGQANTGELFF
.	TRBV4-1	.	TRBJ2-3	TGCGCCAGCAGCTTGCGAGAATCGGGCACAGATACGCAGTATTTT	CASSLRESGTDTQYF
few	TRBV27	.	TRBJ2-7	TGTGCCACAAGGGGCGGCTACGAGCAGTACTTC	CATRGGYEQYF
.	TRBV7-3	.	TRBJ1-5	TGTGCCAGCAGCTTGATAGAGGGTGAAGAAGATCAGCCCCAGCATTTT	CASSLIEGEEDQPQHF
once	TRBV5-1	.	TRBJ1-1	TGCGCCAGCAGCTTGTCAGGGAACCTGAACACTGAAGCTTTCTTT	CASSLSGNLNTEAFF
many	TRBV19	TRBD2	TRBJ2-1	TGTGCCAGTAGTGTGGGGACTAGCGGGGCCAATGAGCAGTTCTTC	CASSVGTSGANEQFF
.	TRBV28	.	TRBJ1-4	TGTGCCAGCAGTTTATCGGGGGGCAGTGAAAAACTGTTTTTT	CASSLSGGSEKLFF
once	TRBV15	.	TRBJ2-1	TGTGCCACCAGCCCCGGGACTTCCTACAATGAGCAGTTCTTC	CATSPGTSYNEQFF
.	TRBV5-1	TRBD1	TRBJ2-7	TGCGCCAGCAGCTTGGCAGGGGGCTTCGAGCAGTACTTC	CASSLAGGFEQYF
.	TRBV30	.	TRBJ2-7	TGTGCCTGGAGTACGGGGGACTCCGGCTGGCAGTACTTC	CAWSTGDSGWQYF
.	TRBV5-4	TRBD2	TRBJ2-5	TGTGCCAGCAGCAGGGAGCTAGCGGGGGGGCGAGAGACCCAGTACTTC	CASSRELAGGRETQYF
.	TRBV28	TRBD1	TRBJ1-5	TGTGCCAGCAGCACTGACAGGGCGTATAGCAATCAGCCCCAGCATTTT	CASSTDRAYSNQPQHF
.	TRBV6-2/TRBV6-3	TRBD2	TRBJ2-7	TGTGCCAGCAGTTACTCGGGTGCTAGCGGGGGGCGGAGCTCCTACGAGCAGTACTTC	CASSYSGASGGRSSYEQYF
.	TRBV5-4	TRBD1	TRBJ1-1	TGTGCCAGCAGCTTGGCCCCGGGACAGGGGCATAGTGAAGCTTTCTTT	CASSLAPGQGHSEAFF
.	TRBV27	.	TRBJ2-3	TGTGCCAGCAGTTTCGGACGGGGAGCAGATACGCAGTATTTT	CASSFGRGADTQYF
.	TRBV7-2	TRBD1	TRBJ1-2	TGTGCCAGCAGCTTAGGGGCCCGTATGGGACAGCACACCTTC	CASSLGARMGQHTF
.	TRBV5-1	.	TRBJ2-2	TGCGCCAGCAGCTTACAGGGTGCGAACACCGGGGAGCTGTTTTTT	CASSLQGANTGELFF
.	TRBV28	.	TRBJ2-1	TGTGCCAGCAGTTTATTAGGGGAAGGAAATGAGCAGTTCTTC	CASSLLGEGNEQFF
.	TRBV9	.	TRBJ1-2	TGTGCCAGCAGCGTAGTCGACGGACATCCTAACTATGGCTACACCTTC	CASSVVDGHPNYGYTF
.	TRBV13	TRBD1	TRBJ1-6	TGTGCCAGCAGCCGGGGACAGCCTAATTCACCCCTCCACTTT	CASSRGQPNSPLHF
.	TRBV3-1/TRBV3-2	.	TRBJ2-7	TGTGCCAGCACCCCGGGGACAAATCTCTACGAGCAGTACTTC	CASTPGTNLYEQYF
.	TRBV28	.	TRBJ2-1	TGTGCCAGCGGCGGAGGGCTGTGGTATGAGCAGTTCTTC	CASGGGLWYEQFF
.	TRBV19	TRBD1	TRBJ1-5	TGTGCCAGTAGTCCTCCCGGGACAGGGGTTCAGCCCCAGCATTTT	CASSPPGTGVQPQHF
few	TRBV5-1	.	TRBJ2-7	TGCGCCAGCAGCCCGCACGCCCAGGGCTCCTACGAGCAGTACTTC	CASSPHAQGSYEQYF
.	TRBV7-9	.	TRBJ1-6	TGTGCCAGCAGCTTTTCAGATTCACCCCTCCACTTT	CASSFSDSPLHF
.	TRBV28	.	TRBJ1-4	TGTGCCAGCAGTTTACCGTTAGGACTCAAACTGTTTTTT	CASSLPLGLKLFF
.	TRBV2	.	TRBJ1-4	TGTGCCAGCAGGAAAGGGGCGATTGGTGAAAAACTGTTTTTT	CASRKGAIGEKLFF
.	TRBV19	TRBD1	TRBJ1-5	TGTGCCAGTACCCGTACCGGGACAGGGGCTGAATCGGGCAATCAGCCCCAGCATTTT	CASTRTGTGAESGNQPQHF
.	TRBV28	.	TRBJ2-7	TGTGCCAGCAGTTCCCCGAGGGTGGGCGACGAGCAGTACTTC	CASSSPRVGDEQYF
.	TRBV5-4	.	TRBJ2-5	TGTGCCAGCAGATCTCAGGGGCGGGAAGAGACCCAGTACTTC	CASRSQGREETQYF
.	TRBV27	.	TRBJ2-3	TGTGCCAGCAGTTCTCGACTGAAACTCAAAGGTCACACAGATACGCAGTATTTT	CASSSRLKLKGHTDTQYF
.	TRBV5-1	.	TRBJ1-1	TGCGCCAGCAGCCCGAAAAATGGGCTGAACACTGAAGCTTTCTTT	CASSPKNGLNTEAFF